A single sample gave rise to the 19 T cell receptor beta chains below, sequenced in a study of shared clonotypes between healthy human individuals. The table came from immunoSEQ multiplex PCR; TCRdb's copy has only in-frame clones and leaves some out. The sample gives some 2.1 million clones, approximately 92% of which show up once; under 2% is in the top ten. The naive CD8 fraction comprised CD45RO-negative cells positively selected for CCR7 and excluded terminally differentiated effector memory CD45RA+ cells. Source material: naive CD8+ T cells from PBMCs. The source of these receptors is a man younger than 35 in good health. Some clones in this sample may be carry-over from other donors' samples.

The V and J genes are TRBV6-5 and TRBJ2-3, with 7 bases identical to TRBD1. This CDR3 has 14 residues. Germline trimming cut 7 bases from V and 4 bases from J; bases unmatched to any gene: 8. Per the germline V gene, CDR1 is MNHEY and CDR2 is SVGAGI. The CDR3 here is CASMTGYRADTQYF. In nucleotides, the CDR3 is TGTGCCAGCATGACAGGGTATCGCGCAGATACGCAGTATTTT.

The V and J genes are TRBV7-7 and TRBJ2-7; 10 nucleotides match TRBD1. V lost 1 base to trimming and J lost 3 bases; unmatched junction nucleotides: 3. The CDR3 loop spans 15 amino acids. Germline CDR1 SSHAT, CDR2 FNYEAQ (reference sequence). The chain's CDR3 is CASSLGTGGGYEQYF. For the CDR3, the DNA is TGTGCCAGCAGCTTAGGGACAGGGGGAGGCTACGAGCAGTACTTC.

CDR3: CANRGQGDNSPLHF. The DNA for the CDR3 is TGTGCCAACAGGGGGCAGGGGGATAATTCACCCCTCCACTTT. The chain combines TRBV27 with TRBJ1-6; 9 bases are shared with TRBD1. The J segment lost 5 bases and the V segment lost 10 bases, leaving 6 bases of the junction unmatched. CDR3 length equals 14 residues. Germline CDR1 MNHEY, CDR2 SMNVEV (reference sequence).

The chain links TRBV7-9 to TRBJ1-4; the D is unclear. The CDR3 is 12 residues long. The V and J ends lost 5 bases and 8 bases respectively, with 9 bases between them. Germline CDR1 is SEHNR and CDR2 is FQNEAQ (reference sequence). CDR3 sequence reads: CASSPIMEKLFF. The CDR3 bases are TGTGCCAGCAGCCCGATCATGGAAAAACTGTTTTTT.

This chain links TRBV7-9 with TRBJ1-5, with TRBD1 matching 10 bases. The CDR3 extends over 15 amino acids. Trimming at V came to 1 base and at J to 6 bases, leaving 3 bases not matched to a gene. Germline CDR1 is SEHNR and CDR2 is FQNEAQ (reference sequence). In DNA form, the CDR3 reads TGTGCCAGCAGCTTAGGACAGGGGGCGGGTCAGCCCCAGCATTTT. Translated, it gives CASSLGQGAGQPQHF.

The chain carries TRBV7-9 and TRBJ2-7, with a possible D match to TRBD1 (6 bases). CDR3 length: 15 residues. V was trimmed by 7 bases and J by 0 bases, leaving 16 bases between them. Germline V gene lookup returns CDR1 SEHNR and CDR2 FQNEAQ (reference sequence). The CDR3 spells CASTKTGESSYEQYF. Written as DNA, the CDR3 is TGTGCCAGCACCAAGACAGGAGAGAGCTCCTACGAGCAGTACTTC. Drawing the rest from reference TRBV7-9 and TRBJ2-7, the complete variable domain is DTGVSQNPRHKITKRGQNVTFRCDPISEHNRLYWYRQTLGQGPEFLTYFQNEAQLEKSRLLSDRFSAERPKGSFSTLEIQRTEQGDSAMYLCASTKTGESSYEQYFGPGTRLTVT.

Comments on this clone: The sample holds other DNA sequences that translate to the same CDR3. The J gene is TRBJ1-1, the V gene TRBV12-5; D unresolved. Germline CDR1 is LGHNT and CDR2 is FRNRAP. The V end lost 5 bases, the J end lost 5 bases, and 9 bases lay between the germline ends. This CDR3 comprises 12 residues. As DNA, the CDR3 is TGTGCTAGTGGTCCCGGGAGGACTGAAGCTTTCTTT. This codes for CASGPGRTEAFF.

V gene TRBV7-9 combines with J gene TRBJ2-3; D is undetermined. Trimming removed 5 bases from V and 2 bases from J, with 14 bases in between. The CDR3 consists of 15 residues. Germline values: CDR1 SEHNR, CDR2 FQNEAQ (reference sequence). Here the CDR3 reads CASSQIGQSTDTQYF. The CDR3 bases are TGTGCCAGCAGCCAGATTGGGCAGTCCACAGATACGCAGTATTTT. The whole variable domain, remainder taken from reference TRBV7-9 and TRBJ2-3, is DTGVSQNPRHKITKRGQNVTFRCDPISEHNRLYWYRQTLGQGPEFLTYFQNEAQLEKSRLLSDRFSAERPKGSFSTLEIQRTEQGDSAMYLCASSQIGQSTDTQYFGPGTRLTVL.

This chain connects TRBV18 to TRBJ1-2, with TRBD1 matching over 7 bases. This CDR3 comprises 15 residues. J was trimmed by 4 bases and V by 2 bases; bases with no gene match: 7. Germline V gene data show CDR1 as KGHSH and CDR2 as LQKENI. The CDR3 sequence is CASSPSARGGYGYTF. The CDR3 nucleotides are TGTGCCAGCTCACCATCGGCCAGGGGGGGCTATGGCTACACCTTC.

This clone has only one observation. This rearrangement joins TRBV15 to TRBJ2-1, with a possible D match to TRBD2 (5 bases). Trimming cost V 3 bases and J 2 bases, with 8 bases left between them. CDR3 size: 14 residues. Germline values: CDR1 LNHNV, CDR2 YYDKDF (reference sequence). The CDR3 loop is CATSSDGAYNEQFF. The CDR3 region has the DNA TGTGCCACCAGCAGTGACGGGGCCTACAATGAGCAGTTCTTC.

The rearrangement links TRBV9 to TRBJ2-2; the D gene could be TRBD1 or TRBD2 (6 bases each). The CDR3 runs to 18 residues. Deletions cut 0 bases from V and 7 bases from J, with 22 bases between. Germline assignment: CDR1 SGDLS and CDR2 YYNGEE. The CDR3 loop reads CASSVGGARAPVGGELFF. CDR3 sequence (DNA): TGTGCCAGCAGCGTAGGGGGGGCGCGGGCCCCGGTGGGCGGGGAGCTGTTTTTT.

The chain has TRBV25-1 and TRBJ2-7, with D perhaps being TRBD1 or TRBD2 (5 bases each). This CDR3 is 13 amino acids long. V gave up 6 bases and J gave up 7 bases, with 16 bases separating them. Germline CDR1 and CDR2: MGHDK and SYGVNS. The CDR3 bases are TGTGCCAGCAGGGGCTTGGGGGTGGGGGAGCAGTACTTC. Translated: CASRGLGVGEQYF.

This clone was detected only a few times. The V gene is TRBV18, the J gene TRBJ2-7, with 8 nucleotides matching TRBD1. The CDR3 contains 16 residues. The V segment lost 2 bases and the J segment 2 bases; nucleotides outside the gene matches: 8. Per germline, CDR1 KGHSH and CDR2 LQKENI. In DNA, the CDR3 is TGTGCCAGCTCACCATCGACGGGACAGGACGCCTACGAGCAGTACTTC. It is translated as CASSPSTGQDAYEQYF.

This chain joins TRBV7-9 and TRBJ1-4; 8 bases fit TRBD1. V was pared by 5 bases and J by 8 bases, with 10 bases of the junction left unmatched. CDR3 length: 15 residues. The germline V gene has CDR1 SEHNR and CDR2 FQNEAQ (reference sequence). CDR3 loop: CASSQVTGEYEKLFF. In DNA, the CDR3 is TGTGCCAGCAGCCAGGTGACAGGGGAGTACGAAAAACTGTTTTTT.

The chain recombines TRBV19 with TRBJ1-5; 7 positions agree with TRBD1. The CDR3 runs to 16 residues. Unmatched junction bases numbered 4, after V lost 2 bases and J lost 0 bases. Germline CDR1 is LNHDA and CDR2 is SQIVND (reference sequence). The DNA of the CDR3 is TGTGCCAGTAGTATATCCGGACAGGTTAGCAATCAGCCCCAGCATTTT. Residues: CASSISGQVSNQPQHF.

CDR3 sequence: CASRLGRGREQYF. As DNA, the CDR3 is TGTGCCAGCAGATTGGGCAGGGGGCGGGAGCAGTACTTC. This chain uses TRBV2 with TRBJ2-7; 8 bases agree with TRBD1. Germline loops: CDR1 SNHLY, CDR2 FYNNEI. V dropped 6 bases and J dropped 7; count of bases not matched to a gene: 8. The CDR3 sequence is 13 residues long. Supplemented by reference TRBV2 and TRBJ2-7, the full variable domain reads EPEVTQTPSHQVTQMGQEVILRCVPISNHLYFYWYRQILGQKVEFLVSFYNNEISEKSEIFDDQFSVERPDGSNFTLKIRSTKLEDSAMYFCASRLGRGREQYFGPGTRLTVT.

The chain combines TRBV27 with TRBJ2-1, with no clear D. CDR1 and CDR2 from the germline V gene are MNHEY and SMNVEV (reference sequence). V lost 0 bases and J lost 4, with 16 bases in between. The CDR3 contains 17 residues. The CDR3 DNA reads TGTGCCAGCAGTTTATCGAGTGGCCCTAGAAGGTACAATGAGCAGTTCTTC. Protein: CASSLSSGPRRYNEQFF.

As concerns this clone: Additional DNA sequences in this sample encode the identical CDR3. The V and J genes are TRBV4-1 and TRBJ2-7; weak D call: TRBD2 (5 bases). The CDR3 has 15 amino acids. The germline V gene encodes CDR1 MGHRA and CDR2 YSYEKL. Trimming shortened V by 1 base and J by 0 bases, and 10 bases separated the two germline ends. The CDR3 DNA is TGCGCCAGCAGCCAAGGCCCGGGGAGCTCCTACGAGCAGTACTTC. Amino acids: CASSQGPGSSYEQYF.

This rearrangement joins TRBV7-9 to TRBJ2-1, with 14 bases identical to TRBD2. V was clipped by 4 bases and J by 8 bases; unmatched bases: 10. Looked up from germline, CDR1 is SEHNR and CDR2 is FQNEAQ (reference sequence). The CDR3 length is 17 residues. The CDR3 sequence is CASSSEGGTSGSYEQFF. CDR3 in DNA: TGTGCCAGCAGCTCAGAGGGGGGGACTAGCGGGAGTTATGAGCAGTTCTTC.